Here is one TCR beta chain with its context. The antigen is not known. This specimen belongs to a study of cytomegalovirus exposure and HLA in healthy donors. Looking at the study overall: Out of about 360 genotyped donors, roughly 80% belonged to the Caucasian-associated ancestry cluster.

Whole-study results and caveats: Among TCR beta chains, those listed as cytomegalovirus-associated numbered over 150.

PCR involved 60 Vbeta and 13 Jbeta primers. TCRdb keeps only in-frame clones here, not all; method: immunoSEQ multiplex PCR. The data contain some 130,000 clones, about 80% of them singletons. The TCR originated in a man aged 25 to 40 in good health. The sequenced sample consisted of PBMCs.

CDR3 protein: CASSPGTSYVQYF. DNA of the CDR3: TGTGCCAGCAGCCCAGGGACTAGCTACGTTCAGTACTTC. The gene calls are TRBV5-5 and TRBJ2-4, with 9 bases aligning to TRBD2. Germline values: CDR1 SGHKS, CDR2 YYEKEE (reference sequence). This CDR3 has 13 residues. V shed 4 bases, J shed 11 bases, and the junction held 7 bases outside the gene matches. Full variable domain (remainder filled in from reference TRBV5-5 and TRBJ2-4): DAGVTQSPTHLIKTRGQQVTLRCSPISGHKSVSWYQQVLGQGPQFIFQYYEKEERGRGNFPDRFSARQFPNYSSELNVNALLLGDSALYLCASSPGTSYVQYFGAGTRLSVL.